This T cell receptor (beta chain) came from a study of T cell responses to AZD1222 COVID-19 vaccine. Overall study: Second-dose schedules of about 4 or about 12 weeks were combined.

The CDR3 consists of 13 residues. Germline loops: CDR1 SGHTA, CDR2 FQGNSA. V was clipped by 3 bases and J by 11 bases, with 14 bases between them. Overall study findings and caveats: Donors were mostly white British, more females; clonal diversity possibly underestimated. In the spike-specific TCR repertoire, nearly half reportedly target unmutated variant regions. Spike-specific TCR depth and breadth grew after two AZD1222 doses.

The repertoire was sequenced with immunoSEQ multiplex PCR; TCRdb's copy has only in-frame clones and lacks some. The sample has 90,000 to 150,000 clones, more than 85% seen once. This clone was seen only once. Antigen specificity is unknown. This chain joins TRBV7-2 and TRBJ2-1, with D perhaps matching TRBD2 (5 bases). The sequence came from an adult in good health. The sequencing here drew on peripheral blood, taken on day 0 of AZD1222 vaccination. DNA of the CDR3: TGTGCCAGCAGCTTTACCCCGGACGGGAAGCAGTTCTTC. This translates into CASSFTPDGKQFF.